A single sample is the source of the 23 T cell receptor beta chains below, sequenced in a study of neurological immune-mediated disorders. Noted time point: longitudinal time-point 1 (baseline). MiXCR was run by TCRdb on the 5' RACE reads, yielding one entry per CDR3 protein. Of 35,000 to 45,000 distinct CDR3 sequences detected, roughly 3.1% appear once; the ten largest clones hold around 8%. Sequencing was carried out using PBMCs. The receptors come from a woman aged 55-70 years with multiple sclerosis.

The CDR3 DNA sequence: TGTGCCAGCAGAAAGAGGCCAGGGGACTTTAATGAAAAACTGTTTTTT. Its protein product is CASRKRPGDFNEKLFF. The chain carries TRBV6-5 and TRBJ1-4, with D maybe TRBD1 (6 bases). Germline V gives CDR1 MNHEY, CDR2 SVGAGI. Trimming took 6 bases from V and 4 from J, leaving 18 bases between them. This CDR3 is 16 amino acids long.

This clonotype was recorded at least ten times. The CDR3 nucleotides read TGTGCCAGCAGCTCGGGACAGGGGGTCTACGAGCAGTACTTC. This encodes CASSSGQGVYEQYF. This sequence joins TRBV11-1 and TRBJ2-7, with TRBD1 matching over 11 bases. This CDR3 has 14 residues. With V trimmed by 4 bases and J by 3 bases, 2 bases remained unmatched. Germline lookup yields CDR1 SGHAT and CDR2 FQDESV (reference sequence).

This clonotype was observed at least ten times. V is TRBV3-1 and J is TRBJ1-2; D gene ambiguous. Germline V gene sequence: CDR1 LGHDT, CDR2 YNNKEL (reference sequence). Trimming pared 0 bases from V and 1 base from J, leaving 3 bases between. This CDR3 has 13 amino acids. This CDR3 is CASSQDSNYGYTF. The CDR3 nucleotides read TGTGCCAGCAGCCAAGACAGTAACTATGGCTACACCTTC.

This clonotype was observed many times. The chain combines TRBV5-1 with TRBJ2-1; D gene ambiguous. CDR1 and CDR2 (germline): SGHRS, YFSETQ. Trimming removed 0 bases at V and 1 base at J, with 14 bases between. The CDR3 loop spans 17 amino acids. CDR3 in DNA: TGCGCCAGCAGCTTGGATTTTATGGGTCCTTCCTACAATGAGCAGTTCTTC. Its translation: CASSLDFMGPSYNEQFF.

In this sample, this clonotype turned up many times. V and J are TRBV27 and TRBJ1-2; D is undetermined. Trimming pared 4 bases from V and 7 bases from J, leaving 10 bases between. In germline, CDR1 is MNHEY, CDR2 SMNVEV (reference sequence). The CDR3 extends over 12 amino acids. CDR3 in amino acids: CASSSVTSGYTF. DNA of the CDR3: TGTGCCAGCAGTTCCGTGACATCTGGCTACACCTTC.

This clonotype appeared many times. The chain combines TRBV20-1 with TRBJ2-2; the D is unclear. Deletions cut 3 bases from V and 4 bases from J, with 15 bases between. There are 15 residues in the CDR3. Germline CDR1 and CDR2: DFQATT and SNEGSKA (reference sequence). CDR3 loop: CSASKGPFATGELFF. As DNA, the CDR3 is TGCAGTGCTAGCAAGGGCCCGTTCGCCACCGGGGAGCTGTTTTTT.

This clonotype was observed many times. The chain joins TRBV5-1 to TRBJ1-2; 10 positions match TRBD1. Looked up from germline, CDR1 is SGHRS and CDR2 is YFSETQ. The CDR3 extends over 16 amino acids. J was trimmed by 4 bases and V by 0 bases; bases with no gene match: 6. In nucleotides, the CDR3 is TGCGCCAGCAGCTTGGGACAGGGGGCGTTAGGCTATGGCTACACCTTC. It specifies CASSLGQGALGYGYTF.

This clonotype was picked up many times. V usage is TRBV20-1 and J usage is TRBJ2-7; 10 bases line up with TRBD2. Germline lookup yields CDR1 DFQATT and CDR2 SNEGSKA (reference sequence). The CDR3 is 15 residues long. V was pared by 4 bases and J by 3 bases, with 9 bases of the junction left unmatched. The CDR3 region is CSATPLIAGGYEQYF. The DNA for the CDR3 is TGCAGTGCTACCCCCTTGATAGCGGGGGGCTACGAGCAGTACTTC.

The sample holds many counts of this clonotype. The chain joins TRBV5-1 to TRBJ1-4; no reliable D call. There are 15 residues in the CDR3. V was pared by 4 bases and J by 5 bases, with 15 bases between. Germline V CDR1 and CDR2: SGHRS, YFSETQ. The CDR3, as DNA: TGCGCCAGCAGCCTCCGACAAGGAAGCAATGAAAAACTGTTTTTT. Translation: CASSLRQGSNEKLFF.

In its sample, this clonotype was seen many times. The V and J genes are TRBV5-5 and TRBJ2-7, with D perhaps TRBD2 (6 bases). With 4 bases removed from V and 3 bases from J, the gap between germline ends came to 17 bases. The CDR3 is 15 amino acids. CDR1 is SGHKS and CDR2 is YYEKEE in the germline V gene (reference sequence). The chain's CDR3 is CASSLRDPRLYEQYF. The CDR3 DNA reads TGTGCCAGCAGCCTGCGGGATCCCCGGCTCTACGAGCAGTACTTC.

This clonotype appeared many times. The chain uses TRBV5-1 and TRBJ1-5; the D is unclear. V was trimmed by 0 bases and J by 5 bases, leaving 9 bases between them. The germline gives CDR1 SGHRS, CDR2 YFSETQ. This CDR3 region has 14 residues. In DNA form, the CDR3 reads TGCGCCAGCAGCTTGGGGGGTCCAGATCAGCCCCAGCATTTT. Encoded protein: CASSLGGPDQPQHF.

This clonotype was observed many times. This chain links TRBV7-2 with TRBJ1-4; perhaps TRBD1 as D (6 bases). CDR1 is SGHTA and CDR2 is FQGNSA in the germline V gene. The CDR3 contains 14 residues. V lost 4 bases and J lost 7, with 13 bases in between. The CDR3 DNA reads as TGTGCCAGCAGCTCCGGGGGCAGGCTTGAAAAACTGTTTTTT. This translates into CASSSGGRLEKLFF.

The sample holds many counts of this clonotype. The chain uses TRBV6-2 or TRBV6-3 and TRBJ1-2, with unresolved D. Germline V gene data show CDR1 as MNHEY and CDR2 as SVGEGT. The V and J ends lost 6 bases and 0 bases respectively, with 5 bases between them. The CDR3 extends over 12 amino acids. Here the CDR3 DNA reads TGTGCCAGCAGAGCGTCTAACTATGGCTACACCTTC. This codes for CASRASNYGYTF.

This clonotype was seen only a few times. A much more abundant neighbour one base away suggests this may be a read error. The V gene is TRBV12-3 or TRBV12-4, the J gene TRBJ2-4; no firm D call. The germline V and J ends were trimmed by 5 bases and 10 bases, with 9 bases remaining between them. The CDR3 extends over 11 amino acids. CDR3 nucleotide sequence: TGTGCCAGCAGTAATGGGGAAATTCAGTACTTC. Translation: CASSNGEIQYF.

This clonotype was detected ten times or more. The chain couples TRBV7-2 to TRBJ2-5; tentatively, D is TRBD2 (6 bases). Between the trimmed V and J ends, which lost 0 bases and 10 bases, there was a span of 9 bases. From germline, CDR1 is SGHTA and CDR2 FQGNSA. This CDR3 has 12 amino acids. The CDR3 loop is CASSLATSYQYF. The CDR3 DNA is TGTGCCAGCAGCTTAGCAACTAGCTACCAGTACTTC.

This clonotype was observed many times. The chain couples TRBV20-1 to TRBJ1-4; no reliable D call. V was shortened by 1 base and J by 4 bases, with 10 bases between the two germline ends. This CDR3 region has 14 residues. Germline V gene data show CDR1 as DFQATT and CDR2 as SNEGSKA (reference sequence). CDR3 loop: CSARVPAYNEKLFF. The CDR3 nucleotides are TGCAGTGCTAGAGTGCCCGCCTATAATGAAAAACTGTTTTTT.

This clonotype was found many times. The rearrangement links TRBV14 to TRBJ1-1, with TRBD1 matching over 7 bases. V was clipped by 4 bases and J by 0 bases; unmatched bases: 5. In germline, CDR1 is SGHDN, CDR2 FVKESK. This CDR3 has 15 amino acids. The CDR3 coding sequence is TGTGCCAGCAGCCCTCCGGGACAGATGAACACTGAAGCTTTCTTT. Its translation: CASSPPGQMNTEAFF.

This clonotype has a count of ten or more. V usage is TRBV18 and J usage is TRBJ2-1; 11 bases agree with TRBD2. The germline V gene encodes CDR1 KGHSH and CDR2 LQKENI. The CDR3 has 15 amino acids. After removal of 7 bases from V and 5 bases from J, the junction contained 7 bases not matched to a gene. CDR3 protein: CASLTTSGGHNEQFF. Here the CDR3 DNA reads TGTGCCAGCTTGACCACTAGCGGGGGTCACAATGAGCAGTTCTTC.

This clonotype was counted ten times or more. At one end, the junction sequence differs from germline, possibly due to a read error. This chain uses TRBV15 with TRBJ1-4, with TRBD1 matching 11 bases. Germline assignment: CDR1 LNHNV and CDR2 YYDKDF (reference sequence). The CDR3 loop spans 12 amino acids. CDR3 nucleotides: TGTGCCACCAGCCAACGGACAGGGGGCCCCACCTTT. Residues: CATSQRTGGPTF. Variable domain in full (rest from reference TRBV15 and TRBJ1-4): DAMVIQNPRYQVTQFGKPVTLSCSQTLNHNVMYWYQQKSSQAPKLLFHYYDKDFNNEADTPDNFQSRRPNTSFCFLDIRSPGLGDTAMYLCATSQRTGGPTFGSGTQLSVL.

This clonotype has a count of ten or more. The rearrangement links TRBV5-5 to TRBJ1-5; TRBD1 might be the D (5 bases). The CDR3 totals 15 residues. V lost 0 bases and J 7 bases, leaving 14 bases between the germline ends. Germline lookup yields CDR1 SGHKS and CDR2 YYEKEE (reference sequence). The CDR3 sequence: CASSLAPGAEQPQHF. For the CDR3, the DNA is TGTGCCAGCAGCTTGGCCCCCGGGGCAGAACAGCCCCAGCATTTT.

This clonotype has only a few counts. The genes are TRBV5-5 and TRBJ1-5; D possibly corresponds to TRBD1 (5 bases). Between the trimmed V and J ends, which lost 2 bases and 2 bases, there was a span of 17 bases. The CDR3 is 17 amino acids. Germline lookup yields CDR1 SGHKS and CDR2 YYEKEE (reference sequence). This CDR3 is CASSFGGGGFGNQPQHF. The CDR3, as DNA: TGTGCCAGCAGCTTTGGCGGGGGAGGGTTTGGCAATCAGCCCCAGCATTTT.

This clonotype appeared many times. The V and J genes are TRBV3-1 and TRBJ1-3; D uncertain. CDR1 LGHDT and CDR2 YNNKEL come from the germline V gene (reference sequence). Trimming stripped 4 bases from V and 1 base from J, with 8 bases between. The CDR3 is made up of 14 amino acids. The CDR3 protein is CASSPTQSGNTIYF. The CDR3 DNA sequence: TGTGCCAGCAGCCCCACTCAATCTGGAAACACCATATATTTT. Combining the CDR3 with reference TRBV3-1 and TRBJ1-3 gives the whole variable domain DTAVSQTPKYLVTQMGNDKSIKCEQNLGHDTMYWYKQDSKKFLKIMFSYNNKELIINETVPNRFSPKSPDKAHLNLHINSLELGDSAVYFCASSPTQSGNTIYFGEGSWLTVV.

The chain carries TRBV4-2 and TRBJ2-2; 13 bases are shared with TRBD2. The germline gives CDR1 LGHNA, CDR2 YNFKEQ. The CDR3 loop spans 17 amino acids. Unmatched junction bases numbered 4, after V lost 0 bases and J lost 6 bases. Here the CDR3 reads CASSQEPTSGGAGELFF. CDR3 DNA sequence: TGTGCCAGCAGCCAAGAACCCACTAGCGGGGGGGCCGGGGAGCTGTTTTTT.